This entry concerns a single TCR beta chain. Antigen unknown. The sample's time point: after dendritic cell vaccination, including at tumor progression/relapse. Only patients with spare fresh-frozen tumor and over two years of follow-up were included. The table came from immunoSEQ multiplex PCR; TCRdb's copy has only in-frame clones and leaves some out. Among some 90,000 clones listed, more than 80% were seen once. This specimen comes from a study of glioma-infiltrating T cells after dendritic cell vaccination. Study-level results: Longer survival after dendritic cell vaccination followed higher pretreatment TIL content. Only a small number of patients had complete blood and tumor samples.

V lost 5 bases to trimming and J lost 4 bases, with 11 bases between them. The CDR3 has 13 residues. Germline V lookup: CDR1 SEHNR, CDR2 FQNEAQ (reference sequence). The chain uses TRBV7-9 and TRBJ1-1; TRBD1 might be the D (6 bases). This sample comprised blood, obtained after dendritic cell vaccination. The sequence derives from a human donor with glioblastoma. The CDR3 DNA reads TGTGCCAGCAGCCCAGGGGCGGCCACTGAAGCTTTCTTT. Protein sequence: CASSPGAATEAFF.